This T cell receptor beta chain is from a study of sequential checkpoint blockade in melanoma. The germline V gene encodes CDR1 SGHDN and CDR2 FVKESK. J lost 0 bases, V lost 4 bases, and 4 bases had no gene match. CDR3 length: 17 residues. The treatment here: randomized to nivolumab then ipilimumab (arm A) or the reverse (arm B). No patient had prior DNA-damaging chemotherapy. Data came from immunoSEQ multiplex PCR; TCRdb stores just in-frame clones and leaves some out. The table has roughly 20,000 clones, around 82% seen once; the top ten hold 35% to 45%. The chain couples TRBV14 to TRBJ2-7; 15 positions match TRBD2. The receptor was derived from a human donor with melanoma. The sequencing here drew on CD8+ T cells sorted from blood (inferred from file names), taken from a patient given nivolumab and ipilimumab in sequence. The CDR3 loop reads CASSPGLAGGRSYEQYF. In nucleotides, the CDR3 is TGTGCCAGCAGCCCGGGACTAGCGGGGGGCCGCTCCTACGAGCAGTACTTC. Using reference TRBV14 and TRBJ2-7 for the parts outside the CDR3, the full variable domain is EAGVTQFPSHSVIEKGQTVTLRCDPISGHDNLYWYRRVMGKEIKFLLHFVKESKQDESGMPNNRFLAERTGGTYSTLKVQPAELEDSGVYFCASSPGLAGGRSYEQYFGPGTRLTVT.